This T cell receptor (beta chain) appears in the sequencing data of a study of OX40 agonist ivuxolimab in advanced cancers. Regarding the study in general: Ivuxolimab was an agonistic, fully human IgG2 monoclonal antibody directed against OX40 (CD134), a costimulatory receptor. Intravenous ivuxolimab was administered to patients every 2 weeks at six dose levels: 0.01, 0.1, 0.3, 1.5, 3 and 10 mg/kg. Of the roughly 50 dose-escalation patients, hepatocellular carcinoma was present in around 19, melanoma in approximately 15, renal cell carcinoma in 9 and head and neck cancer in 9. In the dose-escalation cohort, 70% to 85% of patients were male, and the mean age was approximately 64 years, with a range of 23 to 79. Patients were allowed to have had prior anti-PD-1, anti-PD-L1 or anti-CTLA-4 therapy, and around 43% of the dose-escalation patients had been treated with checkpoint inhibitors. Three dose-escalation patients achieved partial responses, one with hepatocellular carcinoma and two with cutaneous melanoma. The point of sequencing TCRbeta in the periphery was to test whether ivuxolimab changed TCR sequence diversity and drove clonal T-cell expansion. The paper reports the monotherapy dose-escalation portion (N ≈ 52 patients) of the phase I ivuxolimab trial. Findings and caveats that apply to the study as a whole: Partial responders in the 0.1-3.0 mg/kg groups had among the lowest normalized peripheral clonal expansion, especially among CD8+ T cells. Antigen specificity was not determined for the clonally expanded peripheral T cells. Low levels of normalized T-cell clonal expansion were also seen in some patients who did not respond. On average, CD8+ T cells showed more expanded clones than CD4+ T cells after ivuxolimab. Clonal expansion of both CD4+ and CD8+ blood T cells was observed from baseline to week 6 at doses 0.1 to 3.0 mg/kg.

This clone was observed once. What antigen it recognizes has not been identified. Nothing much larger sits one base from this clone, and base qualities are not available. The trial excluded patients who had a history of autoimmune disease or were on systemic immunosuppression. In every dose cohort, peripheral blood was drawn for TCR sequencing at baseline, cycle 4 day 1, and cycle 7 day 1. The samples were drawn from a first-in-human, open-label, multicenter phase I dose-escalation trial of ivuxolimab. Adults with locally advanced or metastatic melanoma, renal cell, hepatocellular, or head and neck squamous cell carcinoma were enrolled in the trial. Before TCR sequencing, CD4+ T cells and CD8+ T cells were sorted from peripheral blood as separate populations. At the junction V is shortened by 5 bases and J by 3 bases, with 20 bases in between. Its CDR3 holds 18 amino acids, cysteine through phenylalanine. Just the 54-base CDR3 DNA is kept, in frame starting at base 1. The germline V gene encodes CDR1 SNHLY and CDR2 FYNNEI.

To sequence the TCRbeta CDR3 region, genomic DNA was isolated from the sorted cells. The immunoSEQ Assay was used for sequencing of TCRbeta CDR3 regions. TCRdb carries this immuneACCESS record with in-frame sequences only. Its versions omit some clonotypes, under half of them owing to an unresolved V gene in the studies checked, with the rest unexplained. The sample includes roughly 70,000 clones, with roughly 88% observed a single time. The ten most abundant clones make up 2% to 2.5% of the sample. This sample comprised CD4+ or CD8+ T cells sorted from blood, obtained in a trial of the OX40 agonist ivuxolimab. This chain is built from TRBV2 and TRBJ2-6; TRBD1 could be the D gene, as 5 bases match. The clonotype was recovered from an adult with an advanced solid tumor such as melanoma, head and neck, liver or kidney cancer. The CDR3 region reads CASSPPLFGADGANVLTF. The nucleotides read TGTGCCAGCAGTCCCCCCCTCTTTGGGGCCGATGGGGCCAACGTCCTGACTTTC.